The 7 T cell receptor beta chains presented below share a single source sample, sequenced in a study of shared clonotypes between healthy human individuals (dated by TCRdb to 2018 to 2020). Preparation of the library involved the immunoSEQ multiplex PCR assay. TCRdb holds this immuneACCESS table with in-frame rearrangements only. Some clones are missing; in checked studies, unresolved V genes explain under half, and the rest has no known cause. In all, the sample holds 950,000 to 1,300,000 clones, and under 80% of those were seen once. The ten largest clones take up about 1.5% of the sample. The sequenced material came from memory CD4+ T cells sorted from blood. The cell subset or site tag for this specimen amounts to: CD45RA-negative fraction. Source of these receptors: a young man in good health.

The DNA for the CDR3 is TGTGCCAGCAGTTACCCCCTAGGAGAGCAGTTCTTC. Translation: CASSYPLGEQFF. The genes are TRBV6-5 and TRBJ2-1; unclear D gene. Deletions cut 2 bases from V and 10 bases from J, with 9 bases between. This CDR3 is 12 amino acids long. The germline gives CDR1 MNHEY, CDR2 SVGAGI.

The chain recombines TRBV29-1 with TRBJ1-5; 10 positions agree with TRBD1. From germline, CDR1 is SQVTM and CDR2 ANQGSEA. This CDR3 is built from 14 residues. V was clipped by 6 bases and J by 8 bases; unmatched bases: 10. The CDR3 reads CSVPGQGLGEPQHF. As DNA, the CDR3 is TGCAGCGTCCCGGGACAGGGGCTGGGGGAGCCCCAGCATTTT.

The rearrangement joins TRBV30 to TRBJ1-6; D may be TRBD1 (6 bases). CDR1 is GTSNPN, CDR2 SVGIG, per germline (reference sequence). The CDR3 has 15 amino acids. Trimming shortened V by 2 bases and J by 9 bases, and 17 bases separated the two germline ends. CDR3 coding DNA: TGTGCCTGGAGTCGAGCAGGGGCTGGGGGTTCACCCCTCCACTTT. Protein: CAWSRAGAGGSPLHF.

The J gene is TRBJ2-7, the V gene TRBV28, with TRBD1 as a possible D gene (5 bases). The germline V gene encodes CDR1 MDHEN and CDR2 SYDVKM. Trimming shortened V by 3 bases and J by 5 bases, and 14 bases separated the two germline ends. The CDR3 sequence is 14 residues long. CDR3 in DNA: TGTGCCAGCAGTTTGACAGTTTTTGCCCACGAGCAGTACTTC. Translated, it gives CASSLTVFAHEQYF.

This chain connects TRBV18 to TRBJ2-3; the D call may be TRBD1 or TRBD2 (5 bases each). CDR3 size: 16 residues. Germline CDR1 reads KGHSH; CDR2 reads LQKENI. V was shortened by 1 base and J by 6 bases, with 17 bases between the two germline ends. In nucleotides, the CDR3 is TGTGCCAGCTCACCACGACAGATACATAGCGTGGATACGCAGTATTTT. Its protein product is CASSPRQIHSVDTQYF.

Worth noting for this clone: Other DNA sequences within the sample encode an identical CDR3. This chain connects TRBV6-6 to TRBJ1-2; D unclear. This CDR3 region has 15 residues. Per germline, CDR1 MNHNY and CDR2 SVGAGI (reference sequence). Trimming pared 2 bases from V and 0 bases from J, leaving 10 bases between. The CDR3 DNA is TGTGCCAGCAGTTACCCGACGGAAACTAACTATGGCTACACCTTC. Protein sequence: CASSYPTETNYGYTF.

This clone was seen only once. The genes are TRBV28 and TRBJ1-6, with a possible D match to TRBD1 (6 bases). The V end was cut by 3 bases, the J end by 7 bases, with 13 bases between. CDR1 and CDR2 (germline): MDHEN, SYDVKM. The CDR3 spans 15 residues. The CDR3 region has the DNA TGTGCCAGCAGTTTTTCTGGGGGCCGAAATTCACCCCTCCACTTT. As protein: CASSFSGGRNSPLHF.